This entry describes one TCR beta chain. Original data processing: The authors estimated nucleated cell counts from reference gene primer amplification. Some clones are missing from TCRdb's copy, which holds only in-frame ones; the method was immunoSEQ multiplex PCR. The DNA gave D and trimming, while V, J and clone size come from that table. The data hold 120,000 or so clones, with about nine tenths observed a single time. This sample stems from a study of blood T cell repertoires in COVID-19. Study context: There were acute and convalescent COVID-19 samples, and they came from the United States, Italy and Spain.

The CDR3 contains 14 residues. Germline V gene data show CDR1 as KGHSH and CDR2 as LQKENI. V lost 6 bases and J lost 2; bases outside the gene matches: 3. The specimen sequenced was peripheral blood. V gene TRBV18 combines with J gene TRBJ1-4; 7 positions match TRBD1. The TCR originated in a man aged 40-50 years with acute or convalescent COVID-19. The CDR3 region is CASSSGGTNEKLFF. CDR3 DNA: TGTGCCAGCTCTTCAGGGGGGACTAATGAAAAACTGTTTTTT.